Following are 14 T cell receptor beta chains from one sample sequenced in a study of T cells in Graves' hyperthyroidism and ophthalmopathy. Regions amplified from RNA transcripts were the TCR beta CDR3 regions. The TCR CDR3 first-round RT-PCR relied on the HTBI primer set. TCRdb re-called the multiplex PCR reads with MiXCR, one entry per CDR3 protein. The profile shows approximately 610,000 distinct CDR3 sequences, 16% of them singletons. What was sequenced was blood. The receptors shown here come from a woman aged 18-35 years with Graves' hyperthyroidism.

The chain joins TRBV6-2 or TRBV6-3 to TRBJ1-6; D is undetermined. Germline V CDR1 and CDR2: MNHEY, SVGEGT. The V end lost 7 bases, the J end lost 0 bases, and 10 bases lay between the germline ends. This CDR3 comprises 15 residues. The CDR3 region has the DNA TGTGCCAGCACCTCAGGATTCTCCTATAATTCACCCCTCCACTTT. It specifies CASTSGFSYNSPLHF.

This clonotype was seen at least ten times. The V call is TRBV7-8, the J call TRBJ2-7; weak D call: TRBD2 (5 bases). Trimming removed 2 bases at V and 7 bases at J, with 12 bases between. Germline CDR1 and CDR2: SGHVS and FQNEAQ. The CDR3 has 13 amino acids. The CDR3 DNA reads TGTGCCAGCAGCTTACGAGGGTACGGGGAGCAGTACTTC. Amino acids: CASSLRGYGEQYF.

There are a few counts of this clonotype. The junction departs from the called germline gene at one end, perhaps through a read error. V and J are TRBV4-1 and TRBJ2-3, with unresolved D. This CDR3 has 15 amino acids. Per germline, CDR1 MGHRA and CDR2 YSYEKL. CDR3 loop: CASSQLRASTDAQYF. The CDR3 DNA sequence: TGCGCCAGCAGCCAGCTTCGGGCGAGCACAGATGCGCAGTATTTT.

This clonotype was detected ten times or more. The V call is TRBV7-9, the J call TRBJ2-7, with D tentatively TRBD1 or TRBD2 (5 bases each). The CDR3 totals 14 residues. The V gene's germline CDR1 is SEHNR and CDR2 FQNEAQ (reference sequence). V shed 2 bases and J shed 6 bases, with 14 bases lying between them. CDR3 sequence: CASSLSSGTTEQYF. The CDR3 DNA reads TGTGCCAGCAGCTTAAGCTCAGGGACGACCGAGCAGTACTTC.

Points on this clonotype: Likely a read error: the CDR3 ends without its conserved phenylalanine or tryptophan. The chain is built from TRBV3-1 and TRBJ2-7; D is possibly TRBD1 (5 bases). This CDR3 region has 16 residues. Per the germline V gene, CDR1 is LGHDT and CDR2 is YNNKEL (reference sequence). Trimming took 1 base from V and 0 from J, leaving 13 bases between them. Written as DNA, the CDR3 is TGTGCCAGCAGCCAAGGATTCCCGACAGTCTCCTACGAGCAGTACTCC. Amino acid sequence: CASSQGFPTVSYEQYS.

This clonotype was counted ten times or more. The chain couples TRBV7-3 to TRBJ2-1, with D unclear. Trimming shortened V by 2 bases and J by 4 bases, and 6 bases separated the two germline ends. Per germline, CDR1 SGHTA and CDR2 FQGTGA. The CDR3 consists of 13 residues. In nucleotides, the CDR3 is TGTGCCAGCAGCTTACAGGCATACAATGAGCAGTTCTTC. Amino acid sequence: CASSLQAYNEQFF.

The J gene is TRBJ2-7, the V gene TRBV29-1; tentative D call: TRBD1 (6 bases). Per the germline V gene, CDR1 is SQVTM and CDR2 is ANQGSEA. With 4 bases removed from V and 0 bases from J, the gap between germline ends came to 13 bases. This CDR3 has 14 amino acids. The CDR3 nucleotides read TGCAGCGTTGTTCAAGGGACATACTCCTACGAGCAGTACTTC. Protein: CSVVQGTYSYEQYF.

This clonotype was detected once. The chain links TRBV9 to TRBJ2-5, with D perhaps TRBD1 or TRBD2 (6 bases each). The V gene lost 2 bases and the J gene lost 6 bases, with 20 bases spanning the gap. Germline V gene lookup returns CDR1 SGDLS and CDR2 YYNGEE. The CDR3 is 16 amino acids. The CDR3 loop reads CASSVSPTVGGKTQYF. The CDR3 coding sequence is TGTGCCAGCAGCGTCTCTCCTACGGTAGGGGGGAAGACCCAGTACTTC.

This clonotype was seen a handful of times. The V and J genes are TRBV9 and TRBJ1-1; 7 bases are a match to TRBD1. Germline values: CDR1 SGDLS, CDR2 YYNGEE. The CDR3 consists of 17 residues. V lost 0 bases and J lost 3; bases outside the gene matches: 11. The CDR3 loop is CASSVATVTGSHTEAFF. In DNA, the CDR3 is TGTGCCAGCAGCGTAGCTACGGTGACAGGGTCACACACTGAAGCTTTCTTT.

This clonotype was counted a few times. V usage is TRBV3-1 and J usage is TRBJ2-3, with no clear D. The length of the CDR3 is 13 residues. Trimming left V 0 bases short and J 9 bases short, with 10 bases between. Germline assignment: CDR1 LGHDT and CDR2 YNNKEL (reference sequence). The CDR3 loop is CASSQDGEITQYF. As DNA, the CDR3 is TGTGCCAGCAGCCAAGACGGCGAGATCACGCAGTATTTT.

The chain has TRBV20-1 and TRBJ1-5, with D hard to call. The CDR3 contains 15 residues. The germline CDR1 and CDR2 sequences are DFQATT and SNEGSKA (reference sequence). Trimming pared 3 bases from V and 6 bases from J, leaving 18 bases between. The CDR3 DNA reads as TGCAGTGCTAGGCCCGGAGAGGGAAAAGGTCAGCCCCAGCATTTT. This encodes CSARPGEGKGQPQHF.

This clonotype was counted only a few times. This chain connects TRBV4-1 to TRBJ2-7; 9 nucleotides align to TRBD2. Trimming took 0 bases from V and 3 from J; bases not matched to a gene: 9. This CDR3 contains 17 residues. CDR1 MGHRA and CDR2 YSYEKL come from the germline V gene. The CDR3 DNA reads as TGCGCCAGCAGCCAAGATGTTCGCAGCGGGGGGTTCTACGAGCAGTACTTC. Translation: CASSQDVRSGGFYEQYF.

This clonotype was seen many times. The genes are TRBV12-3 or TRBV12-4 and TRBJ1-2; no reliable D call. The germline V and J ends were trimmed by 2 bases and 4 bases, with 8 bases remaining between them. The CDR3 extends over 13 amino acids. The CDR3 DNA is TGTGCCAGCAGTTTATCAAAAGGCTATGGCTACACCTTC. This translates into CASSLSKGYGYTF.

This clonotype was seen a few times. The V call is TRBV29-1, the J call TRBJ1-1; 9 bases line up with TRBD1. CDR1 is SQVTM, CDR2 ANQGSEA, per germline. Trimming took 7 bases from V and 4 from J; bases not matched to a gene: 4. The CDR3 contains 12 residues. In DNA form, the CDR3 reads TGCAGCGCAGTACAGGGGGCCACTGAAGCTTTCTTT. It codes for CSAVQGATEAFF.